This TCR beta chain comes out of a study of cytomegalovirus exposure and HLA in healthy donors. The PCR employed 60 Vbeta primers together with 13 Jbeta primers. Original data processing: About 10 million shared chains were among the 65 million to 85 million unique TCR beta chains that a later analysis counted. TCRdb's table, derived via immunoSEQ multiplex PCR, lists solely in-frame clones and lacks some. Clone size and the V and J calls come from that table; the DNA yielded D and trimming. The sample contains about 93,000 clones, 70% to 80% of which appear only once. This CDR3 is built from 16 residues. Germline V gene lookup returns CDR1 SGHTA and CDR2 FQGNSA. Trimming at V came to 2 bases and at J to 4 bases, leaving 8 bases not matched to a gene.

Sequencing used PBMCs. The sequence derives from a man aged 25 to 40 in good health and CMV-seronegative. The V call is TRBV7-2, the J call TRBJ2-3; TRBD2 aligns across 8 bases. The CDR3, as DNA: TGTGCCAGCAGCTTAAGGAGCGGGGGTGGGTCAGATACGCAGTATTTT. It yields the protein CASSLRSGGGSDTQYF.